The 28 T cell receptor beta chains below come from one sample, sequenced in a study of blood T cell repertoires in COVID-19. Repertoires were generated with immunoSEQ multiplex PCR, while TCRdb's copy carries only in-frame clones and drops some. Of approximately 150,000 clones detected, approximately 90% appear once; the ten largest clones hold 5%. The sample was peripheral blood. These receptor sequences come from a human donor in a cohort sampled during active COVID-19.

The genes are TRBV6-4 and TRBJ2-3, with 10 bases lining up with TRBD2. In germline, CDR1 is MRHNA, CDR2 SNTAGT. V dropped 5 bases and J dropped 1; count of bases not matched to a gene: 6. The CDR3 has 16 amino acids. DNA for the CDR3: TGTGCCAGCAGTCCAACGACTAGCGGGCGCACAGATACGCAGTATTTT. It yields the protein CASSPTTSGRTDTQYF.

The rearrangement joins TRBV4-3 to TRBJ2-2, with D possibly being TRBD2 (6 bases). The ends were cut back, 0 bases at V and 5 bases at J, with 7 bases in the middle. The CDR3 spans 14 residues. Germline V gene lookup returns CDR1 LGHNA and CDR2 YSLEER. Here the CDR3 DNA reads TGCGCCAGCAGCCAAGAGGCGGGAACCGGGGAGCTGTTTTTT. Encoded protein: CASSQEAGTGELFF.

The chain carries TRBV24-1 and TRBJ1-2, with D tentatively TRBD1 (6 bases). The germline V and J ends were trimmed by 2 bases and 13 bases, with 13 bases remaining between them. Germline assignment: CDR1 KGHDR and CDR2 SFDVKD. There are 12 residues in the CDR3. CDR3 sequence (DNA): TGTGCCACCAGTGATTACCAGGGGTTCTGCACCTTC. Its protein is CATSDYQGFCTF.

CDR3 amino acids: CASSYSGGSSYNSPLHF. The CDR3 nucleotides are TGTGCCAGCAGCTACTCAGGGGGAAGTTCCTATAATTCACCCCTCCACTTT. The V call is TRBV5-8, the J call TRBJ1-6; TRBD1 agrees at 7 bases. V trimming: 3 bases; J trimming: 1 base; junction bases outside the gene matches: 7. In germline, CDR1 is SGHTS, CDR2 YDEGEE. CDR3 length: 17 amino acids.

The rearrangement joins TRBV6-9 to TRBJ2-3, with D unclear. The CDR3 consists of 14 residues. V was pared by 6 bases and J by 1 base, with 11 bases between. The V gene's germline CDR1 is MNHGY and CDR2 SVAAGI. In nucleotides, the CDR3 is TGTGCCAGCAGCCGACTCCGAGGCACAGATACGCAGTATTTT. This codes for CASSRLRGTDTQYF.

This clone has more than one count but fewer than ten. The CDR3 is CASSYIAGGLDSEQYF. The CDR3 DNA sequence: TGTGCCAGCAGCTACATAGCGGGAGGGCTTGATTCCGAGCAGTACTTC. The chain carries TRBV6-5 and TRBJ2-7, with 11 bases fitting TRBD2. This CDR3 has 16 residues. V gave up 6 bases and J gave up 6 bases; unmatched junction bases: 13. Germline V gene sequence: CDR1 MNHEY, CDR2 SVGAGI.

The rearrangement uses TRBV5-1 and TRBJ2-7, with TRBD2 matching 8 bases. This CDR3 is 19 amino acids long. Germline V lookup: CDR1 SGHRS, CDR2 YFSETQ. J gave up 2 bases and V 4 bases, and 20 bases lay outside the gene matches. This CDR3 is CASSPPLVLREVRTYEQYF. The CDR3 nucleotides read TGCGCCAGCAGCCCGCCCCTTGTCTTGCGGGAGGTCCGAACCTACGAGCAGTACTTC.

CDR3 in amino acids: CASSLRTSGGFTDTQYF. CDR3 in DNA: TGTGCCAGCAGCTTAAGGACTAGCGGGGGCTTCACAGATACGCAGTATTTT. This chain links TRBV7-3 with TRBJ2-3; 13 bases fit TRBD2. The CDR3 has 17 amino acids. V was pared by 1 base and J by 2 bases, with 3 bases of the junction left unmatched. In germline, CDR1 is SGHTA, CDR2 FQGTGA.

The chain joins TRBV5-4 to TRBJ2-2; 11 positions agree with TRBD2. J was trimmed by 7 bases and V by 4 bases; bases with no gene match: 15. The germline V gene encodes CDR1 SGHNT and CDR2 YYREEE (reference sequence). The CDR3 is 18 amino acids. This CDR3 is CASSLGTSGALRGGELFF. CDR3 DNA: TGTGCCAGCAGCCTCGGGACTAGCGGAGCCCTCCGTGGCGGGGAGCTGTTTTTT. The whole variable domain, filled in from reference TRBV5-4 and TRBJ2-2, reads ETGVTQSPTHLIKTRGQQVTLRCSSQSGHNTVSWYQQALGQGPQFIFQYYREEENGRGNFPPRFSGLQFPNYSSELNVNALELDDSALYLCASSLGTSGALRGGELFFGEGSRLTVL.

The CDR3: CASSWDDRVGYEQYF. In DNA, the CDR3 is TGCGCCAGCAGCTGGGATGACAGGGTAGGGTACGAGCAGTACTTC. The chain is built from TRBV5-1 and TRBJ2-7; TRBD1 aligns across 7 bases. Losses at the gene ends were 3 bases for V and 4 bases for J; bases not matched to a gene: 10. CDR3 length: 15 residues. Germline V lookup: CDR1 SGHRS, CDR2 YFSETQ.

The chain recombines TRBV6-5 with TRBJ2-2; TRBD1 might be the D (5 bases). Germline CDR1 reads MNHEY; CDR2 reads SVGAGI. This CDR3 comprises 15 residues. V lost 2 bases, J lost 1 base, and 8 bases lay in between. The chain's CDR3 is CASSYGDRNTGELFF. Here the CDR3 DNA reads TGTGCCAGCAGTTACGGAGACAGGAACACCGGGGAGCTGTTTTTT.

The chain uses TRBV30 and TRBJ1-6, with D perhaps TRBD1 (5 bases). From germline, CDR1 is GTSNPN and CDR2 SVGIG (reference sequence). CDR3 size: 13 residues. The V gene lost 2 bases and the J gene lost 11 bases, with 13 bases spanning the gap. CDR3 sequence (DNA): TGTGCCTGGAGTCCAGAGACAGAGGCACCCCTCCACTTT. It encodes CAWSPETEAPLHF.

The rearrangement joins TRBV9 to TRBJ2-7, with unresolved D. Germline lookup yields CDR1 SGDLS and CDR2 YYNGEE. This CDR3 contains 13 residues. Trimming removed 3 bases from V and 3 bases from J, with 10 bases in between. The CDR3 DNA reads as TGTGCCAGCAGCGCCGCGGTCGGCTACGAGCAGTACTTC. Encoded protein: CASSAAVGYEQYF.

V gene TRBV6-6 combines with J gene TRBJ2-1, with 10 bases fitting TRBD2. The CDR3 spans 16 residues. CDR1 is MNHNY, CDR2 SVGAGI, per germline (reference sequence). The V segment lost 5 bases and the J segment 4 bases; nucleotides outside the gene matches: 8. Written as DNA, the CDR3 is TGTGCCAGCAGTGGCCGCGGGACTAGCGAATACAATGAGCAGTTCTTC. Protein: CASSGRGTSEYNEQFF.

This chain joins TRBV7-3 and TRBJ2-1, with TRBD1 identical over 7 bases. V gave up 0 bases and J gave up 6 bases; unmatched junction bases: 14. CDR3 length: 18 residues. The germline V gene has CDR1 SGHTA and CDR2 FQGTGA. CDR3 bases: TGTGCCAGCAGCTTAACAGGGTCGGAGACAGGGTACGGCAATGAGCAGTTCTTC. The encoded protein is CASSLTGSETGYGNEQFF. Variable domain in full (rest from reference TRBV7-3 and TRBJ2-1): GAGVSQTPSNKVTEKGKYVELRCDPISGHTALYWYRQSLGQGPEFLIYFQGTGAADDSGLPNDRFFAVRPEGSVSTLKIQRTERGDSAVYLCASSLTGSETGYGNEQFFGPGTRLTVL.

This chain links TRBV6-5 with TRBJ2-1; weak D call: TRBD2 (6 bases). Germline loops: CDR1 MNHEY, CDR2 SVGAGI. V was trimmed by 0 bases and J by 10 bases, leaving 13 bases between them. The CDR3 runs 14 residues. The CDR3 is CASSYSTRTTEQFF. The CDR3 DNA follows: TGTGCCAGCAGTTACTCGACCAGGACTACAGAGCAGTTCTTC.

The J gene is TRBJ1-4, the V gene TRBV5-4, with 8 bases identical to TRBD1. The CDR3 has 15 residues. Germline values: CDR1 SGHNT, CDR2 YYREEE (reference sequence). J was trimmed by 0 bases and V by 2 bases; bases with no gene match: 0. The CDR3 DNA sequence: TGTGCCAGCAGCTTACAGGGGGCAACTAATGAAAAACTGTTTTTT. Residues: CASSLQGATNEKLFF.

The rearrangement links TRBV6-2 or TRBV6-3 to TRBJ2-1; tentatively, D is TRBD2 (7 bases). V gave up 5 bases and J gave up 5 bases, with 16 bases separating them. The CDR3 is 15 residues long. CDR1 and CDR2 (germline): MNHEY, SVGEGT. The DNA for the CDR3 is TGTGCCAGCAGTCAACGGGGGGCCTGGGACAATGAGCAGTTCTTC. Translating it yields CASSQRGAWDNEQFF.

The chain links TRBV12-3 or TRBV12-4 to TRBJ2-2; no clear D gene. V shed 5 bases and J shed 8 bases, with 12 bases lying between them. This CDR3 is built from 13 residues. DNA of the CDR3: TGTGCCAGCAGTCTTCCCCCGAGGGGGGAGCTGTTTTTT. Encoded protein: CASSLPPRGELFF.

The CDR3: CASSIDSPAAGRQTSYEQYF. For the CDR3, the DNA is TGTGCCAGTAGTATAGATTCCCCCGCGGCGGGACGCCAGACCTCCTACGAGCAGTACTTC. J is TRBJ2-7 and V is TRBV19; D perhaps matches TRBD2 (6 bases). Germline V gene lookup returns CDR1 LNHDA and CDR2 SQIVND (reference sequence). Trimming pared 0 bases from V and 0 bases from J, leaving 24 bases between. CDR3 size: 20 residues.

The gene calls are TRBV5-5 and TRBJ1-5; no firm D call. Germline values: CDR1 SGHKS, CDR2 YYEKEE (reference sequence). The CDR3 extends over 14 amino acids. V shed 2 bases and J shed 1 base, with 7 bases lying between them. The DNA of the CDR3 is TGTGCCAGCAGCTTTATCGAGAGCAATCAGCCCCAGCATTTT. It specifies CASSFIESNQPQHF.

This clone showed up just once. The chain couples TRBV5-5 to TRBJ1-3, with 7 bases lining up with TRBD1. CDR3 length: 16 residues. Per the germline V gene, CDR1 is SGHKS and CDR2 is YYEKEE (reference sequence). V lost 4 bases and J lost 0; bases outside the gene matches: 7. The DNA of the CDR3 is TGTGCCAGCAGCGCGGGACAGACCTTCTCTGGAAACACCATATATTTT. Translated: CASSAGQTFSGNTIYF.

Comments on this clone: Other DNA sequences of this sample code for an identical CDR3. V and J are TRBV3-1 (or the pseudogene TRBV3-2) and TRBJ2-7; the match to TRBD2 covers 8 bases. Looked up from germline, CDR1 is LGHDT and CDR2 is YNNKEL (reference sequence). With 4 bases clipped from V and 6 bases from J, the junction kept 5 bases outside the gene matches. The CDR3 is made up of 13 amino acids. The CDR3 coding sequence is TGTGCCAGCAGCCGTCCGGGGGGGGGCGAGCAGTACTTC. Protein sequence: CASSRPGGGEQYF.

CDR3 sequence: CASSWRTGGNEQYF. CDR3 DNA: TGTGCCAGCAGCTGGAGGACGGGCGGCAACGAGCAGTACTTC. V and J are TRBV11-2 and TRBJ2-7; a possible D gene is TRBD2 (5 bases). This CDR3 is 14 amino acids long. CDR1 is SGHAT and CDR2 is FQNNGV in the germline V gene. The V and J ends lost 4 bases and 5 bases respectively, with 15 bases between them.

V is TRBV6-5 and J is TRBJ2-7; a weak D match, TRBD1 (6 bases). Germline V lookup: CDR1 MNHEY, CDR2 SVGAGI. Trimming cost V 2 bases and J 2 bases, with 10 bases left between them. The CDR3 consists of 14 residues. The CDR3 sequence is CASSYAGDPYEQYF. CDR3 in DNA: TGTGCCAGCAGTTACGCAGGGGATCCCTACGAGCAGTACTTC.

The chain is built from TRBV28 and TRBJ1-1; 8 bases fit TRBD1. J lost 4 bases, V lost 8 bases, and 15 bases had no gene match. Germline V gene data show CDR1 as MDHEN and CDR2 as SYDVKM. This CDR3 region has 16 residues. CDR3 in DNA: TGTGCCAGCCAACTCGGGACAGGACCCCGCGGCACTGAAGCTTTCTTT. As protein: CASQLGTGPRGTEAFF.

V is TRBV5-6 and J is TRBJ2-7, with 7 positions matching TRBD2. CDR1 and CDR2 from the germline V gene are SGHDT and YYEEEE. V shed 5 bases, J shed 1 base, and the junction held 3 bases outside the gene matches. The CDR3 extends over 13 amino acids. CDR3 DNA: TGTGCCAGCAGTTGGGAGGGGTCCTACGAGCAGTACTTC. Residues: CASSWEGSYEQYF.

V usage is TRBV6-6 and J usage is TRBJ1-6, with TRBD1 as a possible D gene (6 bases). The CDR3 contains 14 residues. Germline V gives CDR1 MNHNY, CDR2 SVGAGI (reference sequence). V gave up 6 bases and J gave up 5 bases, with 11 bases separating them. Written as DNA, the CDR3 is TGTGCCAGCAGGACAGGATCGAATAATTCACCCCTCCACTTT. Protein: CASRTGSNNSPLHF.